The 11 T cell receptor beta chains given below trace back to one sample, sequenced in a study of vaccination effects on CD4 cells after COVID-19 (dated by TCRdb to 2022 to 2024). Library generation was performed with the immunoSEQ multiplex PCR assay. TCRdb re-hosts the immuneACCESS table, in-frame sequences only. Its copies lack some clones; in the studies checked, an unresolved V gene accounts for under half of them, and the cause for the rest is not known. The sample table lists about 28,000 clones, 65% to 80% of them with a count of one. Roughly 9% of the sample is taken by the ten largest. For these receptors, no antigen is known. To identify antigen-specific CD4+ T cell clonotypes by their expansion, the ViraFEST assay first stimulated PBMC with viral peptide pools and then applied TCR sequencing. After around eleven days of culture, CD4+ T cells were isolated with the EasySep CD4+ T cell isolation kit. Each participant got two doses of an mRNA SARS-CoV-2 vaccine, either BNT162b2 or mRNA-1273.

Source: CD4+ T cells from PBMCs cultured with HCoV-NL63 spike peptides, taken after COVID-19 vaccination. The sample's cell subset or site label, decoded: HCoV-NL63 spike overlapping peptide pool stimulation. Every receptor here comes from a human donor who received a COVID-19 vaccine.

The rearrangement uses TRBV2 and TRBJ1-5; 9 bases agree with TRBD1. The CDR3 contains 14 residues. Germline V gives CDR1 SNHLY, CDR2 FYNNEI. V lost 3 bases, J lost 5 bases, and 2 bases stayed unmatched. CDR3 protein: CASSDRTGDQPQHF. CDR3 DNA: TGTGCCAGCAGTGACCGGACAGGGGATCAGCCCCAGCATTTT.

The sample holds a few counts of this clone. The chain uses TRBV5-1 and TRBJ2-7, with D tentatively TRBD1 or TRBD2 (5 bases each). CDR1 and CDR2 from the germline V gene are SGHRS and YFSETQ. V was shortened by 2 bases and J by 11 bases, with 11 bases between the two germline ends. The CDR3 totals 11 residues. Written as DNA, the CDR3 is TGCGCCAGCAGCTTAGAGGGACCAAAGTACTTC. It encodes CASSLEGPKYF.

The chain uses TRBV6-4 and TRBJ2-7, with D perhaps TRBD2 (5 bases). The germline V gene encodes CDR1 MRHNA and CDR2 SNTAGT. The CDR3 contains 15 residues. Trimming took 7 bases from V and 3 from J, leaving 19 bases between them. In DNA form, the CDR3 reads TGTGCCAGCAAACAATCCGGACGGGAACTCTACGAGCAGTACTTC. This codes for CASKQSGRELYEQYF.

The chain carries TRBV6-6 and TRBJ1-3, with 7 bases identical to TRBD1. The length of the CDR3 is 15 residues. The V segment lost 2 bases and the J segment 4 bases; nucleotides outside the gene matches: 5. Germline CDR1 and CDR2: MNHNY and SVGAGI (reference sequence). CDR3 in amino acids: CASSYGRGEGNTIYF. DNA of the CDR3: TGTGCCAGCAGTTACGGCAGGGGGGAGGGAAACACCATATATTTT.

This chain joins TRBV5-8 and TRBJ1-4; weak D call: TRBD1 (5 bases). The V gene's germline CDR1 is SGHTS and CDR2 YDEGEE. The CDR3 is 15 amino acids. Trimming removed 6 bases from V and 5 bases from J, with 17 bases in between. CDR3 sequence (DNA): TGTGCCAGCAACCCCCGTGGGACCGACAATGAAAAACTGTTTTTT. Protein sequence: CASNPRGTDNEKLFF.

The J gene is TRBJ2-7, the V gene TRBV3-1 (or the pseudogene TRBV3-2), with TRBD2 matching 12 bases. The length of the CDR3 is 19 residues. The ends lost 4 bases at V and 0 bases at J; junction bases unmatched: 13. CDR1 LGHDT and CDR2 YNNKEL come from the germline V gene (reference sequence). CDR3 in amino acids: CASSRKFFGLAGSSYEQYF. As DNA, the CDR3 is TGTGCCAGCAGCCGAAAATTCTTCGGACTAGCGGGAAGCTCCTACGAGCAGTACTTC.

This sequence joins TRBV5-1 and TRBJ2-5, with D possibly TRBD1 on 6 matching bases. Germline loops: CDR1 SGHRS, CDR2 YFSETQ. The CDR3 runs to 15 residues. Trimming pared 0 bases from V and 5 bases from J, leaving 14 bases between. CDR3 nucleotides: TGCGCCAGCAGCTTGGATACAGGGCCCTCGGAGACCCAGTACTTC. Translation: CASSLDTGPSETQYF.

In DNA form, the CDR3 reads TGCGCCAGCAGCTTGGGACAGGGGGCGGTTGGCTACACCTTC. This encodes CASSLGQGAVGYTF. V is TRBV5-1 and J is TRBJ1-2, with TRBD1 matching over 10 bases. The CDR3 contains 14 residues. V lost 0 bases, J lost 7 bases, and 3 bases stayed unmatched. Per the germline V gene, CDR1 is SGHRS and CDR2 is YFSETQ.

The rearrangement uses TRBV6-5 and TRBJ2-7; 8 nucleotides agree with TRBD1. V dropped 9 bases and J dropped 2; count of bases not matched to a gene: 6. Germline V gene data show CDR1 as MNHEY and CDR2 as SVGAGI. This CDR3 has 13 amino acids. The CDR3 DNA reads TGTGCCAGTTCGGACAGGGCCGCCTACGAGCAGTACTTC. Its translation: CASSDRAAYEQYF.

The chain employs TRBV5-1 and TRBJ1-1, with a possible D match to TRBD1 (5 bases). The germline V gene encodes CDR1 SGHRS and CDR2 YFSETQ. Trimming removed 0 bases at V and 0 bases at J, with 12 bases between. The CDR3 covers 16 residues. In DNA form, the CDR3 reads TGCGCCAGCAGCTTGGGAGGCCGGGGGATGAACACTGAAGCTTTCTTT. Its translation is CASSLGGRGMNTEAFF.

A few counts support this clone. The chain employs TRBV5-4 and TRBJ2-3, with 10 bases fitting TRBD2. The length of the CDR3 is 17 residues. Germline trimming cut 5 bases from V and 0 bases from J; bases unmatched to any gene: 9. Looked up from germline, CDR1 is SGHNT and CDR2 is YYREEE (reference sequence). The CDR3 region is CASRQRTSGISTDTQYF. CDR3 DNA: TGTGCCAGCAGACAAAGAACTAGCGGGATAAGCACAGATACGCAGTATTTT.